A single sample gave rise to the 29 T cell receptor beta chains below, sequenced in a study of blood T cell repertoires in COVID-19. Sequencing used immunoSEQ multiplex PCR; TCRdb keeps in-frame clones, though not all of them. The table has about 47,000 clones, roughly 87% seen once; the top ten hold roughly 3%. The sample comprised peripheral blood. These receptors originate from a man in his fifties with active COVID-19.

This clone has just a few counts. The chain carries TRBV27 and TRBJ2-4, with D maybe TRBD1 (6 bases). Germline loops: CDR1 MNHEY, CDR2 SMNVEV (reference sequence). This CDR3 comprises 14 residues. The V end was cut by 2 bases, the J end by 6 bases, with 11 bases between. DNA for the CDR3: TGTGCCAGCAGTTTACAGGCAGGGGCAAACATTCAGTACTTC. Translating it yields CASSLQAGANIQYF.

The chain combines TRBV10-3 with TRBJ2-7; 9 bases agree with TRBD2. This CDR3 has 13 amino acids. V shed 6 bases, J shed 4 bases, and the junction held 4 bases outside the gene matches. Germline-derived CDR1 and CDR2 are ENHRY and SYGVKD. The CDR3 sequence is CAIRAAGGYEQYV. CDR3 in DNA: TGTGCCATCAGGGCAGCGGGAGGATACGAGCAGTACGTC.

This clone appeared a few times. V and J are TRBV4-1 and TRBJ1-1; TRBD1 aligns across 8 bases. The germline CDR1 and CDR2 sequences are MGHRA and YSYEKL. CDR3 length equals 18 residues. V shed 0 bases and J 1 base; nucleotides not matched to a gene: 10. CDR3 sequence reads: CASSQDPLRTGRNTEAFF. The CDR3 coding sequence is TGCGCCAGCAGCCAAGATCCTCTTAGGACAGGGAGGAACACTGAAGCTTTCTTT.

The gene calls are TRBV29-1 and TRBJ1-2, with D tentatively TRBD1 (5 bases). Trimming took off 3 bases at V and 7 bases at J, with 9 bases between the two ends. The CDR3 extends over 11 amino acids. Germline CDR1 reads SQVTM; CDR2 reads ANQGSEA. CDR3 bases: TGCAGCGTTGACAGGGTATCTGGCTACACCTTC. Translating it yields CSVDRVSGYTF.

This chain uses TRBV5-1 with TRBJ2-3; D is unclear. V lost 3 bases and J 7 bases, leaving 6 bases between the germline ends. The CDR3 runs 11 residues. The germline V gene encodes CDR1 SGHRS and CDR2 YFSETQ. The CDR3: CASSSDYTQYF. In DNA form, the CDR3 reads TGCGCCAGCAGCTCTGACTATACGCAGTATTTT.

The count of this clone is one. This chain links TRBV29-1 with TRBJ2-7, with 10 bases aligning to TRBD2. The germline V gene encodes CDR1 SQVTM and CDR2 ANQGSEA. The CDR3 spans 17 residues. V lost 2 bases, J lost 2 bases, and 12 bases stayed unmatched. CDR3 protein: CSVEPGPLAGEPYEQYF. Here the CDR3 DNA reads TGCAGCGTTGAACCAGGGCCCCTAGCGGGGGAACCCTACGAGCAGTACTTC.

J is TRBJ2-5 and V is TRBV5-1; 7 positions agree with TRBD1. CDR3 length equals 13 residues. Germline CDR1 is SGHRS and CDR2 is YFSETQ. Unmatched junction bases numbered 3, after V lost 0 bases and J lost 7 bases. CDR3 DNA sequence: TGCGCCAGCAGCTTGGAGGGGGCCCGGACCCAGTACTTC. Translation: CASSLEGARTQYF. Full variable domain (missing parts from reference TRBV5-1 and TRBJ2-5): KAGVTQTPRYLIKTRGQQVTLSCSPISGHRSVSWYQQTPGQGLQFLFEYFSETQRNKGNFPGRFSGRQFSNSRSEMNVSTLELGDSALYLCASSLEGARTQYFGPGTRLLVL.

The rearrangement uses TRBV5-6 and TRBJ2-7; a possible D gene is TRBD1 (5 bases). CDR1 is SGHDT, CDR2 YYEEEE, per germline. The CDR3 runs 11 residues. The V and J ends lost 10 bases and 6 bases respectively, with 14 bases between them. This CDR3 reads CASRGLGEQYF. The CDR3 DNA follows: TGTGCCTCAAGGGGCCTAGGCGAGCAGTACTTC. Together with reference TRBV5-6 and TRBJ2-7, the CDR3 gives the full variable domain: DAGVTQSPTHLIKTRGQQVTLRCSPKSGHDTVSWYQQALGQGPQFIFQYYEEEERQRGNFPDRFSGHQFPNYSSELNVNALLLGDSALYLCASRGLGEQYFGPGTRLTVT.

The chain joins TRBV19 to TRBJ1-5; TRBD1 might be the D (5 bases). Deletions cut 3 bases from V and 6 bases from J, with 15 bases between. The V gene's germline CDR1 is LNHDA and CDR2 SQIVND (reference sequence). The CDR3 contains 15 residues. This chain's CDR3 is CASSIGALGGQPQHF. The CDR3 DNA reads TGTGCCAGTAGTATCGGGGCTTTGGGGGGTCAGCCCCAGCATTTT.

For the CDR3, the DNA is TGTGCCAGCAGCTTAGCAGTCGGGGAGACCCAGTACTTC. Its translation is CASSLAVGETQYF. This chain uses TRBV7-2 with TRBJ2-5, with D hard to call. Germline CDR1 is SGHTA and CDR2 is FQGNSA. V shed 0 bases and J shed 5 bases, with 7 bases lying between them. The CDR3 loop spans 13 amino acids. Using reference TRBV7-2 and TRBJ2-5 for the parts outside the CDR3, the full variable domain is GAGVSQSPSNKVTEKGKDVELRCDPISGHTALYWYRQSLGQGLEFLIYFQGNSAPDKSGLPSDRFSAERTGGSVSTLTIQRTQQEDSAVYLCASSLAVGETQYFGPGTRLLVL.

The J gene is TRBJ2-4, the V gene TRBV7-2; 7 positions match TRBD1. The CDR3 has 14 residues. V dropped 6 bases and J dropped 4; count of bases not matched to a gene: 6. Germline lookup yields CDR1 SGHTA and CDR2 FQGNSA. CDR3: CASRTTGQKNIQYF. The CDR3 DNA follows: TGTGCCAGCAGGACGACGGGACAGAAAAACATTCAGTACTTC.

The chain is built from TRBV6-2 or TRBV6-3 and TRBJ2-5; 9 nucleotides align to TRBD1. V gave up 1 base and J gave up 5 bases; unmatched junction bases: 8. The CDR3 runs 16 residues. Germline lookup yields CDR1 MNHEY and CDR2 SVGEGT. The CDR3 loop reads CASSYLGQGTLETQYF. The CDR3, as DNA: TGTGCCAGCAGTTACTTAGGACAGGGGACGCTGGAGACCCAGTACTTC.

The chain carries TRBV29-1 and TRBJ2-7, with D possibly being TRBD2 (5 bases). The CDR3 totals 14 residues. Deletions cut 4 bases from V and 2 bases from J, with 15 bases between. Per germline, CDR1 SQVTM and CDR2 ANQGSEA. As DNA, the CDR3 is TGCAGCGTTGTCGTTGCGGGCCCTACCTACGAGCAGTACGTC. Its translation: CSVVVAGPTYEQYV.

The chain combines TRBV7-9 with TRBJ2-3, with 10 positions matching TRBD2. Germline trimming cut 5 bases from V and 0 bases from J; bases unmatched to any gene: 5. Germline lookup yields CDR1 SEHNR and CDR2 FQNEAQ (reference sequence). The CDR3 runs to 16 residues. Here the CDR3 reads CASSRTSGHSTDTQYF. The CDR3 nucleotides are TGTGCCAGCAGCCGGACTAGCGGACATAGCACAGATACGCAGTATTTT.

The CDR3 spells CASSKEVTSIHNEQFF. The CDR3 bases are TGTGCCAGCAGCAAAGAAGTGACTAGTATCCACAATGAGCAGTTCTTC. This chain joins TRBV7-2 and TRBJ2-1; D is possibly TRBD2 (6 bases). Germline V gives CDR1 SGHTA, CDR2 FQGNSA. Between the trimmed V and J ends, which lost 5 bases and 5 bases, there was a span of 19 bases. The CDR3 runs 16 residues.

This clone was seen a few times. In nucleotides, the CDR3 is TGTGCCAGCAGTTACTCGAGACTACCCTACGAGCAGTACGTC. Amino acid sequence: CASSYSRLPYEQYV. J is TRBJ2-7 and V is TRBV6-5, with D perhaps TRBD2 (5 bases). Germline V gene lookup returns CDR1 MNHEY and CDR2 SVGAGI. Trimming pared 0 bases from V and 2 bases from J, leaving 8 bases between. The CDR3 is made up of 14 amino acids.

The chain has TRBV4-2 and TRBJ1-6; D gene uncertain. V was cut by 4 bases and J by 0 bases, with 16 bases left in between. Germline CDR1 reads LGHNA; CDR2 reads YNFKEQ. The CDR3 has 18 residues. CDR3 sequence: CASSPRLAGSSYNSPLHF. As DNA, the CDR3 is TGTGCCAGCAGCCCGCGACTCGCGGGGAGCTCCTATAATTCACCCCTCCACTTT.

The chain couples TRBV19 to TRBJ1-6, with a possible D match to TRBD1 (6 bases). Germline-derived CDR1 and CDR2 are LNHDA and SQIVND (reference sequence). This CDR3 comprises 18 residues. V shed 3 bases and J shed 4 bases, with 19 bases lying between them. CDR3 nucleotides: TGTGCCAGTAGTATTTTTCCAGGGGACGGGGAATATAATTCACCCCTCCACTTT. Encoded protein: CASSIFPGDGEYNSPLHF. The variable domain in full, with the rest retrieved from reference TRBV19 and TRBJ1-6, is DGGITQSPKYLFRKEGQNVTLSCEQNLNHDAMYWYRQDPGQGLRLIYYSQIVNDFQKGDIAEGYSVSREKKESFPLTVTSAQKNPTAFYLCASSIFPGDGEYNSPLHFGNGTRLTVT.

The rearrangement links TRBV5-1 to TRBJ1-1; D gene ambiguous. Germline lookup yields CDR1 SGHRS and CDR2 YFSETQ. The V gene lost 4 bases and the J gene lost 7 bases, with 14 bases spanning the gap. CDR3 size: 13 residues. The DNA for the CDR3 is TGCGCCAGCAGCCCGGCGGGTCTTGGTGAAGCTTTCTTT. It specifies CASSPAGLGEAFF.

This clone was recorded once. This sequence joins TRBV2 and TRBJ1-5; D gene unclear. The CDR3 has 14 residues. Germline V CDR1 and CDR2: SNHLY, FYNNEI. With 8 bases removed from V and 4 bases from J, the gap between germline ends came to 15 bases. The CDR3 loop reads CASRRNRDNQPQHF. The CDR3 nucleotides read TGTGCCAGCCGTAGGAATCGGGATAATCAGCCCCAGCATTTT.

Concerning this clone itself: Different DNA sequences within this sample yield the same CDR3. The chain carries TRBV5-1 and TRBJ2-1, with TRBD1 identical over 9 bases. Germline V gene lookup returns CDR1 SGHRS and CDR2 YFSETQ. The length of the CDR3 is 15 residues. The V and J ends lost 5 bases and 1 base, in that order; junction bases with no gene match: 4. CDR3 amino acids: CASSPGQGSYNEQFF. The DNA for the CDR3 is TGCGCCAGCAGTCCCGGACAGGGGTCCTACAATGAGCAGTTCTTC. Filled out from reference TRBV5-1 and TRBJ2-1, the complete variable domain reads KAGVTQTPRYLIKTRGQQVTLSCSPISGHRSVSWYQQTPGQGLQFLFEYFSETQRNKGNFPGRFSGRQFSNSRSEMNVSTLELGDSALYLCASSPGQGSYNEQFFGPGTRLTVL.

V is TRBV12-5 and J is TRBJ2-5, with 8 nucleotides matching TRBD2. From germline, CDR1 is LGHNT and CDR2 FRNRAP. The CDR3 totals 14 residues. The V gene end was trimmed by 4 bases and the J gene end by 2 bases; junction bases not matched to a gene: 3. CDR3 sequence reads: CASGSGGQQETQYF. The CDR3 DNA reads as TGTGCTAGTGGTTCGGGAGGGCAGCAAGAGACCCAGTACTTC.

The chain links TRBV12-5 to TRBJ1-1, with a possible D match to TRBD1 (5 bases). The CDR3 is made up of 18 amino acids. The germline V gene encodes CDR1 LGHNT and CDR2 FRNRAP. Trimming removed 3 bases from V and 5 bases from J, with 25 bases in between. The CDR3 loop is CASGFRSWQPDRGTEAFF. CDR3 in DNA: TGTGCTAGTGGTTTCCGGAGTTGGCAGCCCGACCGGGGGACTGAAGCTTTCTTT.

This chain joins TRBV3-1 (or the pseudogene TRBV3-2) and TRBJ1-1; D might be TRBD1 (5 bases). The germline V and J ends were trimmed by 4 bases and 3 bases, with 12 bases remaining between them. Per germline, CDR1 LGHDT and CDR2 YNNKEL (reference sequence). The CDR3 consists of 14 residues. DNA for the CDR3: TGTGCCAGCAGCCCAAGCGGGGGGTACACTGAAGCTTTCTTT. Its protein is CASSPSGGYTEAFF.

J is TRBJ2-1 and V is TRBV5-1; 7 bases fit TRBD2. The CDR3 is made up of 14 amino acids. The V and J ends lost 0 bases and 12 bases, in that order; junction bases with no gene match: 9. Germline values: CDR1 SGHRS, CDR2 YFSETQ. This CDR3 reads CASSLASGVQGQFF. The CDR3 nucleotides are TGCGCCAGCAGCTTGGCTAGCGGAGTTCAAGGGCAGTTCTTC.

In this sample, this clone turned up a few times. The chain has TRBV7-3 and TRBJ2-7, with unresolved D. CDR3 length: 15 amino acids. From germline, CDR1 is SGHTA and CDR2 FQGTGA. Trimming shortened V by 5 bases and J by 5 bases, and 19 bases separated the two germline ends. The CDR3 sequence: CASSVRVPLGNEQYF. Written as DNA, the CDR3 is TGTGCCAGCAGCGTAAGGGTTCCCCTAGGTAACGAGCAGTACTTC.

The chain carries TRBV19 and TRBJ2-3; 8 bases align to TRBD2. V dropped 4 bases and J dropped 6; count of bases not matched to a gene: 15. The CDR3 is made up of 17 amino acids. CDR1 is LNHDA, CDR2 SQIVND, per germline (reference sequence). The CDR3 loop reads CASSRVAGSQARDTQYF. The CDR3 nucleotides read TGTGCCAGTAGTAGGGTAGCGGGGTCACAAGCACGTGATACGCAGTATTTT.

J is TRBJ1-1 and V is TRBV7-9; TRBD1 matches 7 bases. The CDR3 sequence is 15 residues long. Germline-derived CDR1 and CDR2 are SEHNR and FQNEAQ (reference sequence). The junction had 9 bases not matched to a gene; V was cut back by 5 bases and J by 3 bases. CDR3 protein: CASSRGTTGYTEAFF. The CDR3 DNA reads TGTGCCAGCAGCCGAGGGACGACAGGGTACACTGAAGCTTTCTTT.

The chain combines TRBV18 with TRBJ1-1; D perhaps matches TRBD1 (6 bases). The ends were cut back, 4 bases at V and 5 bases at J, with 11 bases in the middle. The CDR3 runs to 13 residues. The germline V gene has CDR1 KGHSH and CDR2 LQKENI. The CDR3 DNA reads as TGTGCCAGCTCACGACAAAGGGGGACTGAAGCTTTCTTT. It codes for CASSRQRGTEAFF.